This TCR beta chain was found in a study of shared clonotypes between healthy human individuals. About the study: Each donor had three CD4 naive, three CD4 memory, two CD8 naive and one CD8 memory plate. Study-level findings and limits: Rarefaction revealed incomplete sorted-subset sequencing despite large depth. Clonotypes shared by all four donors outscored non-shared clonotypes in generation probability. With several donors compared, 5% to 5.5% of naive CD4 clonotypes were shared.

With respect to this clone: Antigen: not known.

Here immunoSEQ multiplex PCR was the method, and the copy in TCRdb shows in-frame clones only, minus some. The sample consists of some 2.4 million clones, approximately 94% of them appearing once. The CDR3 totals 13 residues. Trimming shortened V by 4 bases and J by 1 base, and 7 bases separated the two germline ends. V usage is TRBV23-1 and J usage is TRBJ1-1; D uncertain. Being an ORF, TRBV23-1 has a function that is uncertain. The receptor's source is a man between 18 and 35 years old in good health. Some clones in this sample may be carry-over from other donors' samples. The sequencing input was naive CD4+ T cells from PBMCs. Regarding subset: CD45RA+ positively selected. CDR3: CASSREPNTEAFF. CDR3 nucleotides: TGCGCCAGCAGTCGGGAACCGAACACTGAAGCTTTCTTT.